A selection of T cell receptor beta chains follows, all from one sample in a study of shared clonotypes between healthy human individuals. The table came from immunoSEQ multiplex PCR; TCRdb's copy has only in-frame clones and leaves some out. In the table there are around 1.4 million clones, approximately 98.5% of which are singletons. Sequences were obtained from naive CD4+ T cells sorted from blood. The origin of the receptors is a man aged 25 to 45 in good health. Both conserved end residues are part of each CDR3. Each record gives: J gene, D gene, clone size, V gene, CDR3 protein, CDR3 DNA. The D gene is left open where the match is weak. A row's size may be missing; if present it is once, few, many or a size class.

TRBJ1-2,-,-,TRBV7-2,CASSRGGVGGYTF,TGTGCCAGCAGCCGGGGAGGAGTAGGGGGCTACACCTTC
TRBJ1-5,-,-,TRBV28,CASFTTSNQPQHF,TGTGCCAGCTTTACAACGAGCAATCAGCCCCAGCATTTT
TRBJ2-3,-,-,TRBV4-1,CASSQVGAVTDTQYF,TGCGCCAGCAGCCAAGTAGGAGCCGTCACAGATACGCAGTATTTT
TRBJ1-2,TRBD1,-,TRBV27,CASSFGPDRRIGGYTF,TGTGCCAGCAGTTTCGGACCGGACAGGCGTATCGGTGGCTACACCTTC
TRBJ2-3,-,once,TRBV5-1,CASSSTGTDTQYF,TGCGCCAGCAGCTCCACAGGGACAGATACGCAGTATTTT
TRBJ2-1,TRBD1,once,TRBV5-1,CASSPTGSWEQFF,TGCGCCAGCAGCCCGACAGGGTCATGGGAGCAGTTCTTC
TRBJ2-1,TRBD1,-,TRBV7-9,CASSLFQGESNEQFF,TGTGCCAGCAGCTTATTCCAGGGGGAAAGCAATGAGCAGTTCTTC
TRBJ2-2,-,-,TRBV9,CASSVSGYRELFF,TGTGCCAGCAGCGTATCGGGTTACCGGGAGCTGTTTTTT
TRBJ2-2,TRBD2,-,TRBV7-6,CASSGGGSPYTGELFF,TGTGCCAGCAGCGGGGGAGGGAGTCCGTACACCGGGGAGCTGTTTTTT
TRBJ2-2,TRBD1,-,TRBV2,CASRTGENTGELFF,TGTGCCAGCAGGACAGGGGAGAACACCGGGGAGCTGTTTTTT
TRBJ2-3,-,-,TRBV7-3,CASSFGGSADTQYF,TGTGCCAGCAGCTTTGGTGGAAGCGCAGATACGCAGTATTTT
TRBJ1-3,-,-,TRBV11-2,CASSPFRVGFSSGNTIYF,TGTGCCAGCAGCCCCTTCCGGGTGGGGTTTAGCTCTGGAAACACCATATATTTT
TRBJ2-2,-,-,TRBV9,CASSERGEARRTGELFF,TGTGCCAGCAGCGAGAGGGGGGAGGCCCGGCGGACCGGGGAGCTGTTTTTT
TRBJ2-7,TRBD1,once,TRBV11-3,CASSLGQSYEQYF,TGTGCCAGCAGCTTGGGACAGTCCTACGAGCAGTACTTC
TRBJ2-5,-,-,TRBV21-1,CASSKARAEQETQYF,TGTGCCAGCAGCAAAGCCAGGGCGGAACAAGAGACCCAGTACTTC
TRBJ2-1,-,once,TRBV12-2,CASRLERGGLVNNEQFF,TGTGCAAGTCGCTTAGAGAGGGGTGGACTAGTCAACAATGAGCAGTTCTTC
TRBJ2-5,-,-,TRBV11-2,CASSLDGGPGGETQYF,TGTGCCAGCAGCTTAGATGGGGGGCCCGGCGGAGAGACCCAGTACTTC
TRBJ1-1,-,-,TRBV5-4,CASSSLQGQNTEAFF,TGTGCCAGCAGCTCCCTTCAAGGGCAAAACACTGAAGCTTTCTTT
TRBJ1-4,-,-,TRBV5-1,CASSLVGLATNEKLFF,TGCGCCAGCAGCTTGGTAGGCCTTGCAACTAATGAAAAACTGTTTTTT
TRBJ2-2,TRBD2,-,TRBV28,CASSSLAENTGELFF,TGTGCCAGCAGTTCACTAGCGGAAAACACCGGGGAGCTGTTTTTT
TRBJ1-1,-,once,TRBV29-1,CSAGGWDNTEAFF,TGCAGCGCTGGCGGCTGGGATAACACTGAAGCTTTCTTT
TRBJ2-5,-,-,TRBV18,CASSPLRVDSQETQYF,TGTGCCAGCTCACCCCTGAGGGTGGACTCGCAAGAGACCCAGTACTTC
TRBJ2-2,-,once,TRBV6-1,CASRLREIGELFF,TGTGCCAGCAGGCTCAGGGAGATCGGGGAGCTGTTTTTT
TRBJ1-5,-,-,TRBV5-1,CASSPDGNQPQHF,TGCGCCAGCAGCCCGGACGGAAATCAGCCCCAGCATTTT
TRBJ2-7,TRBD2,-,TRBV28,CASSRRTSGSYEQYF,TGTGCCAGCAGTCGCCGGACTAGCGGATCCTACGAGCAGTACTTC
TRBJ2-1,-,-,TRBV4-1,CASRQSSASSYNEQFF,TGCGCCAGCAGGCAGTCTAGCGCAAGCTCCTACAATGAGCAGTTCTTC
TRBJ2-7,-,-,TRBV5-6,CASSLVQGQEQYF,TGTGCCAGCAGCTTGGTGCAGGGTCAGGAGCAGTACTTC
TRBJ2-1,-,-,TRBV5-1,CASSLAPPADEQFF,TGCGCCAGCAGCTTGGCACCGCCGGCCGATGAGCAGTTCTTC